Shown below are 12 T cell receptor beta chains from a single sample sequenced in a study of T-cell reconstitution after alpha-beta-depleted transplantation in children. Library preparation (for TCRbeta) was performed with unique molecular identifiers. Each CDR3 protein gets one entry after TCRdb re-called the PCR reads with MiXCR. The sample records around 670,000 distinct CDR3 sequences, around 14% being singletons. This material consisted of PBMCs, taken before TCRalphabeta/CD19-depleted stem cell transplant. These receptors originate from a girl aged 2 to 9 with congenital amegakaryocytic thrombocytopenia, due to receive a stem cell transplant.

This chain connects TRBV4-1 to TRBJ2-7, with D tentatively TRBD1 (6 bases). Per germline, CDR1 MGHRA and CDR2 YSYEKL. V was trimmed by 1 base and J by 0 bases, leaving 10 bases between them. The CDR3 sequence is 15 residues long. This chain's CDR3 is CASSQVKGGSYEQYF. For the CDR3, the DNA is TGCGCCAGCAGCCAAGTAAAAGGGGGCTCCTACGAGCAGTACTTC.

The rearrangement uses TRBV12-3 or TRBV12-4 and TRBJ1-5; TRBD1 matches at 7 bases. The CDR3 consists of 15 residues. V was clipped by 5 bases and J by 0 bases; unmatched bases: 4. CDR3 DNA: TGTGCCAGCAGTCCCGGGACAGATAGCAATCAGCCCCAGCATTTT. Amino acids: CASSPGTDSNQPQHF.

The chain recombines TRBV6-1 with TRBJ2-5; D is possibly TRBD1 or TRBD2 (6 bases each). Germline-derived CDR1 and CDR2 are MNHNS and SASEGT. This CDR3 region has 13 residues. CDR3 sequence (DNA): TGTGCTACCGGGGGCCAAGCGGGAGAGACCCAGTACTTC. Translation: CATGGQAGETQYF.

This chain links TRBV7-3 with TRBJ2-2, with TRBD1 identical over 7 bases. The CDR3 is 14 residues long. J was trimmed by 7 bases and V by 3 bases; bases with no gene match: 5. Germline V gene sequence: CDR1 SGHTA, CDR2 FQGTGA. Here the CDR3 DNA reads TGTGCCAGCAGCTTGACAGGGATGGGCGGGGAGCTGTTTTTT. Translated: CASSLTGMGGELFF.

The table lists this clonotype with many counts. The chain uses TRBV7-6 and TRBJ1-1; unclear D gene. CDR3 length equals 17 residues. The V gene's germline CDR1 is SGHVS and CDR2 FNYEAQ. Trimming removed 1 base from V and 4 bases from J, with 19 bases in between. In nucleotides, the CDR3 is TGTGCCAGCAGCTTAGTCCCTTCCGTTGGTCTTAGCACTGAAGCTTTCTTT. Residues: CASSLVPSVGLSTEAFF.

This clonotype was counted only a few times. The V call is TRBV12-3 or TRBV12-4, the J call TRBJ2-1, with 8 bases lining up with TRBD1. V gave up 7 bases and J gave up 2 bases; unmatched junction bases: 4. CDR3 size: 14 residues. The CDR3 DNA sequence: TGTGCCAGCACCTGGGACAGGCCCTACAATGAGCAGTTCTTC. Encoded protein: CASTWDRPYNEQFF.

This clonotype was counted at least ten times. V gene TRBV5-1 combines with J gene TRBJ2-4, with D tentatively TRBD1 (6 bases). The CDR3 is 15 residues long. V lost 3 bases and J lost 1, with 11 bases in between. Germline CDR1 and CDR2: SGHRS and YFSETQ. CDR3 coding DNA: TGCGCCAGCAGCTCGCTAGGGGGTGCCAAAAACATTCAGTACTTC. The encoded protein is CASSSLGGAKNIQYF.

This clonotype was seen many times. This rearrangement joins TRBV4-2 to TRBJ1-6; tentative D call: TRBD1 (5 bases). V was clipped by 2 bases and J by 5 bases, with 10 bases between them. Germline V gives CDR1 LGHNA, CDR2 YNFKEQ. This CDR3 has 15 amino acids. The CDR3: CASSQPGTHNSPLHF. DNA of the CDR3: TGTGCCAGCAGCCAACCCGGGACTCATAATTCACCCCTCCACTTT.

This clonotype was seen only a few times. This rearrangement joins TRBV28 to TRBJ2-1, with a tentative D call TRBD2 (7 bases). This CDR3 has 15 residues. Trimming cost V 6 bases and J 2 bases, with 14 bases left between them. In germline, CDR1 is MDHEN, CDR2 SYDVKM. The CDR3 loop is CASSRRGRAYNEQFF. CDR3 DNA sequence: TGTGCCAGCAGCCGGAGGGGGAGGGCCTACAATGAGCAGTTCTTC.

This clonotype occurred a few times. The V call is TRBV20-1, the J call TRBJ2-7; 10 bases align to TRBD2. Germline V gene data show CDR1 as DFQATT and CDR2 as SNEGSKA (reference sequence). The V segment lost 6 bases and the J segment 2 bases; nucleotides outside the gene matches: 13. The CDR3 sequence is 16 residues long. The CDR3 loop reads CSAAKLAGEAAYEQYF. DNA for the CDR3: TGCAGTGCGGCCAAGCTAGCGGGAGAAGCTGCCTACGAGCAGTACTTC.

The chain has TRBV2 and TRBJ2-3; D is unclear. CDR3 size: 14 residues. Germline V gives CDR1 SNHLY, CDR2 FYNNEI. Trimming removed 4 bases at V and 2 bases at J, with 10 bases between. The CDR3 reads CASSGRVTTDTQYF. CDR3 DNA: TGTGCCAGCAGTGGCCGGGTAACCACAGATACGCAGTATTTT.

This clonotype has just a few counts. The rearrangement links TRBV12-3 or TRBV12-4 to TRBJ2-1; the match to TRBD2 covers 7 bases. J was trimmed by 5 bases and V by 5 bases; bases with no gene match: 6. The CDR3 is made up of 14 amino acids. The CDR3 nucleotides are TGTGCCAGCAGTAGCGGGGCGGGCGACAATGAGCAGTTCTTC. It is translated as CASSSGAGDNEQFF.